This T cell receptor (beta chain) comes out of a study of T cell responses to AZD1222 COVID-19 vaccine. As for the study in general: Researchers grouped second doses given at about 4 or about 12 weeks into one pool.

Libraries were prepared by immunoSEQ multiplex PCR; TCRdb keeps only in-frame clonotypes and omits some of them. Altogether about 140,000 clones are present, 70% to 90% being singletons, with the ten largest covering less than 7%. The source of this sequence is an adult in good health. The sequencing used peripheral blood, collected on day 0 of AZD1222 vaccination.

The CDR3 DNA follows: TGTGCCAGCAGCTTAGAAGTCGGGAGGGCCCAAGAGACCCAGTACTTC. Translation: CASSLEVGRAQETQYF. The V call is TRBV7-2, the J call TRBJ2-5, with 8 bases fitting TRBD2. V lost 1 base to trimming and J lost 1 base; unmatched junction nucleotides: 5. CDR1 SGHTA and CDR2 FQGNSA come from the germline V gene. The CDR3 runs to 16 residues.